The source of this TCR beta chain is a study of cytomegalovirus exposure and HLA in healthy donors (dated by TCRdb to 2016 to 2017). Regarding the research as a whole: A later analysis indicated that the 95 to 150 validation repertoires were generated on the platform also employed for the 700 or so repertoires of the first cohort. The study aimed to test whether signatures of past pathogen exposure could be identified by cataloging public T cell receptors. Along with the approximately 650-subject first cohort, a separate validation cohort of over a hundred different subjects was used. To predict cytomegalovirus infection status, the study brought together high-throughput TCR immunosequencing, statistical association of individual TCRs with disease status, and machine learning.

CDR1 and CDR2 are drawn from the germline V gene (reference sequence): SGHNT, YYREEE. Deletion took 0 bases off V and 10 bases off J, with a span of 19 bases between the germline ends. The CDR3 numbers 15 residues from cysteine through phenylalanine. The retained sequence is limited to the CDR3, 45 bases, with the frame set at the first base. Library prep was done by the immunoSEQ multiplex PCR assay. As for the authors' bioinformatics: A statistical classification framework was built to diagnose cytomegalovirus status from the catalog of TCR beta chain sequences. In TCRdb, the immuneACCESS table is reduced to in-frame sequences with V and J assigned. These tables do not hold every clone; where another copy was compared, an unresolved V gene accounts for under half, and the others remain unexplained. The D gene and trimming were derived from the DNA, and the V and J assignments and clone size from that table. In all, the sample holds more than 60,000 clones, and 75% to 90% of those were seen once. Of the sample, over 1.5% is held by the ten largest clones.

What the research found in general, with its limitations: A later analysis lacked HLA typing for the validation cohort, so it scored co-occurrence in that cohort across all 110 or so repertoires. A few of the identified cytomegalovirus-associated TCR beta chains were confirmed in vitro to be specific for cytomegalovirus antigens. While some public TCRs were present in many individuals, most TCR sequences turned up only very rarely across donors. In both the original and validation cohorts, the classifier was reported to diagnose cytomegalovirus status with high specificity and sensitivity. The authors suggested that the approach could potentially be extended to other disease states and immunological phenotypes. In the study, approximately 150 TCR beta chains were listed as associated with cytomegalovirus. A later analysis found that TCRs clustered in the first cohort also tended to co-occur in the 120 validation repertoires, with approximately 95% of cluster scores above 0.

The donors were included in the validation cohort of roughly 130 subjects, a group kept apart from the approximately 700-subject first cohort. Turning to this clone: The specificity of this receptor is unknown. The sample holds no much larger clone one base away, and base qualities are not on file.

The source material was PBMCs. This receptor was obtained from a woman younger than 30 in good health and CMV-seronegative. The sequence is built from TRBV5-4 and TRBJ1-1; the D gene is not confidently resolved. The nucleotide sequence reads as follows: TGTGCCAGCAGCTTGGAAGTGGGCAGGCCCTTAGGAGCTTTCTTT. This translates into CASSLEVGRPLGAFF.